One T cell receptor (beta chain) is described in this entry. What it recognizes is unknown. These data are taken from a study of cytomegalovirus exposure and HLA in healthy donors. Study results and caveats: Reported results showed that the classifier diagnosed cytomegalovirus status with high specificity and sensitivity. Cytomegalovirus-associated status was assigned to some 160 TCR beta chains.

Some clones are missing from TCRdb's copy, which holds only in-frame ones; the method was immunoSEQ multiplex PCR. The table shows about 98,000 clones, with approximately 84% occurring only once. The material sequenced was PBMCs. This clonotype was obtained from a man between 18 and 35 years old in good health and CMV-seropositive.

The DNA of the CDR3 is TGTGCCAGCAGCTTATCCACTAGCGGGAGTAAGAGGAATGAGCAGTTCTTC. Residues: CASSLSTSGSKRNEQFF. V usage is TRBV7-2 and J usage is TRBJ2-1, with 11 bases matching TRBD2. CDR1 and CDR2 from the germline V gene are SGHTA and FQGNSA. With 2 bases clipped from V and 7 bases from J, the junction kept 10 bases outside the gene matches. The CDR3 consists of 17 residues. The complete variable domain, with remaining parts taken from reference TRBV7-2 and TRBJ2-1, reads GAGVSQSPSNKVTEKGKDVELRCDPISGHTALYWYRQSLGQGLEFLIYFQGNSAPDKSGLPSDRFSAERTGGSVSTLTIQRTQQEDSAVYLCASSLSTSGSKRNEQFFGPGTRLTVL.